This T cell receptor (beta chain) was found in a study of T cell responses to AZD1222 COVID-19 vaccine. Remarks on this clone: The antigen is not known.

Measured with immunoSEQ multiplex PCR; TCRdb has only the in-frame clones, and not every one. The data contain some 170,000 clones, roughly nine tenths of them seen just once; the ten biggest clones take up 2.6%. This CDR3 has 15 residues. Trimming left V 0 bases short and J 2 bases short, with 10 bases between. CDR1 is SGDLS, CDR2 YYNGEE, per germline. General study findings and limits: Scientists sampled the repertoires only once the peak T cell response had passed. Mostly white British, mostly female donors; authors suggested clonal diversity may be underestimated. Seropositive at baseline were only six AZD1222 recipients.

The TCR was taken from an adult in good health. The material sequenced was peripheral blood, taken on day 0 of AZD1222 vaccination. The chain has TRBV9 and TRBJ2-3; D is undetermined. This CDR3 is CASSVELPNTDTQYF. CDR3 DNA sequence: TGTGCCAGCAGCGTAGAACTACCCAACACAGATACGCAGTATTTT.